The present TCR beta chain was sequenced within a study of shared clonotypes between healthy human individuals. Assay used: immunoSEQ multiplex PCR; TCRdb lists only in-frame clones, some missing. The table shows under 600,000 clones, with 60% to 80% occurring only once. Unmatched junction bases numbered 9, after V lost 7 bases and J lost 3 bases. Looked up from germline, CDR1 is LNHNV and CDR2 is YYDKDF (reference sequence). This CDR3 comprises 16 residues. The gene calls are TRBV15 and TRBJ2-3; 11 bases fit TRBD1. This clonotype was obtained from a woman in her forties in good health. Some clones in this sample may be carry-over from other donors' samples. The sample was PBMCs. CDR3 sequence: CATNPDRGRRTDTQYF. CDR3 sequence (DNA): TGTGCCACCAACCCGGACAGGGGGCGCCGTACAGATACGCAGTATTTT.